Here is one T cell receptor (beta chain) with its context. Antigen: not known. Within the sample, other DNA sequences also encode this same CDR3. The CDR3 length is 14 residues. The germline V and J ends were trimmed by 5 bases and 1 base, with 11 bases remaining between them. Germline lookup yields CDR1 SGHTA and CDR2 FQGTGA. These data come from a study of shared clonotypes between healthy human individuals. Study-wide results and caveats: Sharing across four donors was seen in around 5% of naive CD4 clonotypes.

Profiled with immunoSEQ multiplex PCR; TCRdb holds only in-frame clones, not every one. The sample contains fewer than 850,000 clones, about 90% of which appear only once. This chain joins TRBV7-3 and TRBJ2-5; the D gene is possibly TRBD1 (6 bases). The specimen sequenced was memory CD8+ T cells from PBMCs. Subset here: CD45RO+ cells pooled with CCR7-negative TemRA cells. This receptor was taken from a man younger than 35 in good health. Some clones in this sample may be carry-over from other donors' samples. The CDR3 here is CASSPTGTQETQYF. CDR3 DNA sequence: TGTGCCAGCAGCCCAACAGGGACCCAAGAGACCCAGTACTTC.